These T cell receptor beta chains were read from a single sample in a study of cytomegalovirus exposure and HLA in healthy donors. The table came from immunoSEQ multiplex PCR; TCRdb's copy has only in-frame clones and leaves some out. The repertoire has over 150,000 clones, over 70% of them found once; the top ten carry more than 10%. Sequenced: PBMCs. The receptor source for this set is a man younger than 40 in good health and CMV-seropositive. Each CDR3 is given without its conserved first and last residue.

V | CDR3
TRBV5-4 | ASSLTGTGHYEQY
TRBV19 | ASSIPGTSGTGTQY
TRBV27 | ASSPRTFGEQF
TRBV2 | ASRRDFNTGELF
TRBV27 | ASRGTSGSLVYEQY
TRBV7-3 | ASSPTTGGWGEQF
TRBV14 | ASSQAGRSYEQY
TRBV7-9 | ASRRDLAGVYNEQF
TRBV5-1 | ASSLDTGSSGNTIY
TRBV27 | ASSLGPTGGNTGELF
TRBV7-9 | ASSSDRGSSTDTQY
TRBV5-1 | ASSPFLGGNTEAF
TRBV30 | AWTRTGVYEQY
TRBV4-1 | ASSRKRTGGTQFLYEQY
TRBV27 | ASSLSREVRYNEQF
TRBV4-2 | ASSQAGGNEQF
TRBV4-2 | ASGQANNNYGYT
TRBV11-1 | ASSLGAATQY
TRBV4-2 | ASSQTTGVEGQPQH
TRBV5-5 | ASSFRTGLIISYEQY